A single sample is the source of the 10 T cell receptor beta chains below, sequenced in a study of blood T cell repertoires in COVID-19. Profiled with immunoSEQ multiplex PCR; TCRdb holds only in-frame clones, not every one. The sample lists about 100,000 clones, about 90% occurring once. The material sequenced was peripheral blood. The receptor set was obtained from a man over 45 with acute or convalescent COVID-19.

The chain uses TRBV29-1 and TRBJ2-3; 9 nucleotides line up with TRBD2. V trimming: 2 bases; J trimming: 5 bases; junction bases outside the gene matches: 5. This CDR3 has 14 amino acids. Germline CDR1 is SQVTM and CDR2 is ANQGSEA. As DNA, the CDR3 is TGCAGCGTTGAACGGCTAGCGGGGAGAGATACGCAGTATTTT. It specifies CSVERLAGRDTQYF.

The rearrangement uses TRBV4-2 and TRBJ2-7; 7 nucleotides align to TRBD1. The trim removed 3 bases at V and 13 bases at J, leaving 18 bases unmatched. Germline V CDR1 and CDR2: LGHNA, YNFKEQ. The length of the CDR3 is 15 residues. The CDR3 DNA reads TGTGCCAGCAGCCAGGCTCCGGGACAGTACTCTGTGGCATACTTC. Encoded protein: CASSQAPGQYSVAYF.

This sequence joins TRBV27 and TRBJ1-2, with TRBD1 matching over 7 bases. Germline values: CDR1 MNHEY, CDR2 SMNVEV (reference sequence). Trimming removed 5 bases from V and 8 bases from J; junction bases left unmatched: 11. This CDR3 has 14 amino acids. The CDR3 sequence: CASSATDRPWGYTF. DNA for the CDR3: TGTGCCAGCAGTGCCACGGACAGGCCGTGGGGCTACACCTTC.

This clone was recorded a few times. The chain couples TRBV29-1 to TRBJ2-7; 8 bases align to TRBD1. Per the germline V gene, CDR1 is SQVTM and CDR2 is ANQGSEA. V trimming: 7 bases; J trimming: 2 bases; junction bases outside the gene matches: 7. This CDR3 has 13 residues. The CDR3 DNA is TGCAGCGCCTCTGACAGGGGCCCCTACGAGCAGTACTTC. Encoded protein: CSASDRGPYEQYF.

The chain uses TRBV7-2 and TRBJ1-2; TRBD1 is a possible D gene (5 bases). The germline V gene encodes CDR1 SGHTA and CDR2 FQGNSA. The CDR3 consists of 13 residues. Deletions cut 5 bases from V and 2 bases from J, with 9 bases between. The CDR3 region has the DNA TGTGCCAGCAGCCTCAGACAGAACTATGGCTACACCTTC. Protein product: CASSLRQNYGYTF.

The V gene is TRBV5-1, the J gene TRBJ2-5, with 11 bases aligning to TRBD1. Looked up from germline, CDR1 is SGHRS and CDR2 is YFSETQ. The CDR3 has 15 residues. V lost 5 bases and J lost 4; bases outside the gene matches: 7. The chain's CDR3 is CASSLMGTGGETQYF. Here the CDR3 DNA reads TGCGCCAGCAGTCTCATGGGGACAGGGGGAGAGACCCAGTACTTC.

This clone was detected only a few times. This CDR3 is also generated by other DNA sequences in the sample. The chain recombines TRBV30 with TRBJ1-5; D unclear. The V gene lost 4 bases and the J gene lost 0 bases, with 7 bases spanning the gap. The germline V gene encodes CDR1 GTSNPN and CDR2 SVGIG (reference sequence). The CDR3 has 13 residues. Here the CDR3 DNA reads TGTGCCTGGACCCTAGATAGCAATCAGCCCCAGCATTTT. It translates to CAWTLDSNQPQHF.

The chain links TRBV5-4 to TRBJ1-1; tentative D call: TRBD1 (5 bases). This CDR3 has 14 amino acids. The V end was cut by 0 bases, the J end by 4 bases, with 10 bases between. CDR1 is SGHNT and CDR2 is YYREEE in the germline V gene (reference sequence). The CDR3 nucleotides are TGTGCCAGCAGCTTGGCGGGGGTTGGCACTGAAGCTTTCTTT. It specifies CASSLAGVGTEAFF.

This clone showed up just a few times. V is TRBV7-2 and J is TRBJ1-5; D not certain. Germline CDR1 SGHTA, CDR2 FQGNSA. This CDR3 is built from 14 residues. Trimming shortened V by 5 bases and J by 4 bases, and 12 bases separated the two germline ends. The CDR3 sequence is CASSPTPQNQPQHF. As DNA, the CDR3 is TGTGCCAGCAGCCCAACCCCTCAGAATCAGCCCCAGCATTTT.

This clone was detected only once. The chain uses TRBV9 and TRBJ2-2; 7 bases map to TRBD1. Germline CDR1 and CDR2: SGDLS and YYNGEE. The CDR3 covers 16 residues. The trim removed 2 bases at V and 0 bases at J, leaving 4 bases unmatched. The CDR3 DNA reads TGTGCCAGCAGCGTTAGGACAGGTTCGAACACCGGGGAGCTGTTTTTT. Translating it yields CASSVRTGSNTGELFF.